Shown below are 29 T cell receptor beta chains from a single sample sequenced in a study of blood T cell repertoires in COVID-19. Libraries were prepared by immunoSEQ multiplex PCR; TCRdb keeps only in-frame clonotypes and omits some of them. The table lists approximately 210,000 clones, around 83% of them singletons. Sequenced material: peripheral blood. Receptor source: a woman aged 45-65 years with acute or convalescent COVID-19.

As DNA, the CDR3 is TGTGCCAGCAGCTTGGGAGGGCCCTACGAGCAGTACTTC. Translation gives CASSLGGPYEQYF. This chain links TRBV5-6 with TRBJ2-7; possibly TRBD2 for D (5 bases). Trimming stripped 0 bases from V and 2 bases from J, with 6 bases between. Germline values: CDR1 SGHDT, CDR2 YYEEEE. The CDR3 is 13 residues long.

CDR3 DNA sequence: TGTGCCAGCAGCTCCGCCGGGACTAGCGTTCTATATCGGGTCTACGAGCAGTACTTC. Protein sequence: CASSSAGTSVLYRVYEQYF. This rearrangement joins TRBV7-9 to TRBJ2-7; 10 bases match TRBD2. Trimming cost V 4 bases and J 3 bases; bases outside gene matches: 18. CDR3 length: 19 amino acids. Germline V gives CDR1 SEHNR, CDR2 FQNEAQ (reference sequence).

In its sample, this clone was seen a few times. The chain recombines TRBV2 with TRBJ2-7; 7 nucleotides match TRBD1. The CDR3 contains 15 residues. V shed 4 bases and J 6 bases; nucleotides not matched to a gene: 12. CDR1 and CDR2 from the germline V gene are SNHLY and FYNNEI. This CDR3 is CASSVEPGQTIEQYF. CDR3 coding DNA: TGTGCCAGCAGTGTGGAACCGGGACAGACAATCGAGCAGTACTTC.

This sequence joins TRBV24-1 and TRBJ2-5; no firm D call. The CDR3 has 13 residues. V was trimmed by 2 bases and J by 5 bases, leaving 8 bases between them. Germline CDR1 is KGHDR and CDR2 is SFDVKD. The CDR3 DNA sequence: TGTGCCACCAGTGATTGGGCCCTTGAGACCCAGTACTTC. Its protein is CATSDWALETQYF.

This clone was counted once. The rearrangement links TRBV18 to TRBJ2-5; weak D call: TRBD2 (6 bases). V was shortened by 3 bases and J by 1 base, with 9 bases between the two germline ends. Per the germline V gene, CDR1 is KGHSH and CDR2 is LQKENI. The CDR3 covers 14 residues. For the CDR3, the DNA is TGTGCCAGCTCACCCCGGACTACCCAAGAGACCCAGTACTTC. This codes for CASSPRTTQETQYF.

This sequence joins TRBV5-1 and TRBJ2-3, with D perhaps matching TRBD1 (5 bases). V lost 4 bases and J lost 3, with 12 bases in between. CDR1 and CDR2 (germline): SGHRS, YFSETQ. There are 14 residues in the CDR3. CDR3: CASSPERGTDTQYF. CDR3 nucleotides: TGCGCCAGCAGCCCCGAAAGGGGTACAGATACGCAGTATTTT.

The chain couples TRBV3-1 (or the pseudogene TRBV3-2) to TRBJ1-1; 12 bases fit TRBD1. This CDR3 is built from 15 residues. The V gene end was trimmed by 5 bases and the J gene end by 6 bases; junction bases not matched to a gene: 7. Germline CDR1 and CDR2: LGHDT and YNNKEL (reference sequence). DNA of the CDR3: TGTGCCAGCAGCGCGGGACAGGGGGCGGTCGCTGAAGCTTTCTTT. Amino acids: CASSAGQGAVAEAFF.

This clone has more than one count but fewer than ten. The chain couples TRBV3-1 (or the pseudogene TRBV3-2) to TRBJ1-4, with D uncertain. CDR3 length: 15 amino acids. The ends were cut back, 3 bases at V and 2 bases at J, with 10 bases in the middle. Germline lookup yields CDR1 LGHDT and CDR2 YNNKEL (reference sequence). The CDR3 nucleotides are TGTGCCAGCAGCCAGACGACTCCCACTAATGAAAAACTGTTTTTT. Encoded protein: CASSQTTPTNEKLFF.

The chain links TRBV7-3 to TRBJ1-1, with 11 bases fitting TRBD1. V trimming: 5 bases; J trimming: 7 bases; junction bases outside the gene matches: 6. This CDR3 has 14 amino acids. In germline, CDR1 is SGHTA, CDR2 FQGTGA. The CDR3 DNA is TGTGCCAGCAGCCGCGGACAGGGGGCCTATGAAGCTTTCTTT. Translation gives CASSRGQGAYEAFF.

The chain uses TRBV11-2 and TRBJ2-7; D uncertain. CDR1 and CDR2 from the germline V gene are SGHAT and FQNNGV. The CDR3 consists of 16 residues. Trimming pared 3 bases from V and 2 bases from J, leaving 17 bases between. CDR3 nucleotide sequence: TGTGCCAGCAGCTTTTTGTCGTCCAGGTCAGCCTACGAGCAGTACTTC. Protein sequence: CASSFLSSRSAYEQYF.

This clone was recorded once. The V call is TRBV10-3, the J call TRBJ2-1; D is unclear. Trimming took 1 base from V and 4 from J, leaving 8 bases between them. CDR1 is ENHRY and CDR2 is SYGVKD in the germline V gene. This CDR3 region has 14 residues. CDR3 bases: TGTGCCATCAGTGAGTTGGGCGATTACAATGAGCAGTTCTTC. The encoded protein is CAISELGDYNEQFF.

The J gene is TRBJ2-7, the V gene TRBV6-5, with a possible D match to TRBD1 (5 bases). Trimming cost V 10 bases and J 0 bases, with 13 bases left between them. The CDR3 runs to 13 residues. Germline loops: CDR1 MNHEY, CDR2 SVGAGI. The chain's CDR3 is CATETALSYEQYF. The CDR3 DNA follows: TGTGCCACGGAGACAGCCCTCTCCTACGAGCAGTACTTC.

This chain joins TRBV15 and TRBJ2-5, with 8 bases identical to TRBD1. The trim removed 2 bases at V and 3 bases at J, leaving 2 bases unmatched. The CDR3 covers 14 residues. Germline loops: CDR1 LNHNV, CDR2 YYDKDF (reference sequence). The CDR3 loop is CATSRRTGKETQYF. DNA for the CDR3: TGTGCCACCAGCAGAAGGACAGGGAAAGAGACCCAGTACTTC.

Comments on this clone: One end of the junction is discordant with germline, which a read error may explain. The chain has TRBV14 and TRBJ2-1; D unresolved. This CDR3 is 14 amino acids long. Germline CDR1 is SGHDN and CDR2 is FVKESK. The CDR3 nucleotides read TGTGCCAGCAGCCAAGGAGGTGGTAGTCCTATCCCGGTCTTC. Amino acids: CASSQGGGSPIPVF.

This chain connects TRBV2 to TRBJ2-3, with TRBD1 identical over 8 bases. V gave up 10 bases and J gave up 4 bases; unmatched junction bases: 7. Per the germline V gene, CDR1 is SNHLY and CDR2 is FYNNEI. The CDR3 contains 13 residues. CDR3 sequence: CAIRTGSADTQYF. In nucleotides, the CDR3 is TGTGCCATCCGGACAGGGTCAGCAGATACGCAGTATTTT.

This chain joins TRBV5-1 and TRBJ2-3, with D hard to call. V dropped 4 bases and J dropped 4 bases, with 10 bases sitting between them. Germline V lookup: CDR1 SGHRS, CDR2 YFSETQ. The CDR3 extends over 13 amino acids. The CDR3 coding sequence is TGCGCCAGCAGCCCGAGTCGGGCAGATACGCAGTATTTT. This codes for CASSPSRADTQYF.

The V and J genes are TRBV5-6 and TRBJ1-2, with D uncertain. V lost 0 bases, J lost 7 bases, and 13 bases lay in between. Per the germline V gene, CDR1 is SGHDT and CDR2 is YYEEEE. The CDR3 runs 14 residues. The CDR3 DNA sequence: TGTGCCAGCAGCTTGGTTGTGCCTGCCGGTGGCTACACCTTC. Amino acids: CASSLVVPAGGYTF. The variable domain in full, completed from reference TRBV5-6 and TRBJ1-2, reads DAGVTQSPTHLIKTRGQQVTLRCSPKSGHDTVSWYQQALGQGPQFIFQYYEEEERQRGNFPDRFSGHQFPNYSSELNVNALLLGDSALYLCASSLVVPAGGYTFGSGTRLTVV.

The CDR3 nucleotides are TGTGCCAGCGGCAGGACAGGGGCCTACGAGCAGTACTTC. Translated, it gives CASGRTGAYEQYF. This chain connects TRBV6-5 to TRBJ2-7; 9 nucleotides agree with TRBD1. The CDR3 is 13 residues long. Losses at the gene ends were 8 bases for V and 2 bases for J; bases not matched to a gene: 4. Germline assignment: CDR1 MNHEY and CDR2 SVGAGI.

The genes are TRBV25-1 and TRBJ2-7, with 7 bases matching TRBD2. Germline CDR1 is MGHDK and CDR2 is SYGVNS. The junction had 12 bases not matched to a gene; V was cut back by 3 bases and J by 1 base. This CDR3 is 17 amino acids long. CDR3 in DNA: TGTGCCAGCAGTGATCCAATGCGGCGGGAGCGATCCTACGAGCAGTACTTC. Amino acid sequence: CASSDPMRRERSYEQYF.

The V call is TRBV2, the J call TRBJ2-2; 7 positions agree with TRBD1. The CDR3 is 13 amino acids. J gave up 2 bases and V 11 bases, and 5 bases lay outside the gene matches. Germline V gives CDR1 SNHLY, CDR2 FYNNEI. CDR3 sequence: CAGRDRNTGELFF. The DNA for the CDR3 is TGTGCCGGCCGGGACAGAAACACCGGGGAGCTGTTTTTT.

This rearrangement joins TRBV30 to TRBJ1-2, with a possible D match to TRBD1 (5 bases). Germline loops: CDR1 GTSNPN, CDR2 SVGIG (reference sequence). The CDR3 totals 14 residues. The germline V and J ends were trimmed by 0 bases and 7 bases, with 15 bases remaining between them. CDR3 amino acids: CAWSVLGREGGYTF. The CDR3 DNA reads TGTGCCTGGAGTGTACTGGGCAGGGAGGGTGGCTACACCTTC.

V is TRBV28 and J is TRBJ1-5, with a possible D match to TRBD1 (5 bases). Germline CDR1 MDHEN, CDR2 SYDVKM. Trimming took off 8 bases at V and 6 bases at J, with 14 bases between the two ends. The CDR3 extends over 13 amino acids. CDR3 DNA: TGTGCCAGCGCCCGGACACGCGGTCAGCCCCAGCATTTT. Protein sequence: CASARTRGQPQHF.

The chain recombines TRBV6-5 with TRBJ2-1, with 10 bases lining up with TRBD2. This CDR3 spans 16 amino acids. Germline lookup yields CDR1 MNHEY and CDR2 SVGAGI. The V segment lost 0 bases and the J segment 7 bases; nucleotides outside the gene matches: 6. The CDR3 DNA sequence: TGTGCCAGCAGTTACTCGACTAGCGGGCGCAGGAATGAGCAGTTCTTC. It codes for CASSYSTSGRRNEQFF.

The CDR3 region has the DNA TGTGCCAGCAGCTTAGTTGCGGGAGGAGTGAACGAGCAGTACTTC. Translated, it gives CASSLVAGGVNEQYF. The rearrangement links TRBV7-2 to TRBJ2-7, with 8 bases lining up with TRBD2. The CDR3 has 15 residues. Germline CDR1 is SGHTA and CDR2 is FQGNSA. V lost 1 base to trimming and J lost 5 bases; unmatched junction nucleotides: 7.

V is TRBV13 and J is TRBJ2-7, with D maybe TRBD1 (6 bases). Germline V lookup: CDR1 PRHDT, CDR2 FYEKMQ (reference sequence). The CDR3 loop spans 18 amino acids. V was shortened by 5 bases and J by 2 bases, with 25 bases between the two germline ends. CDR3 nucleotide sequence: TGTGCCAGCAGCGACGCCCGGACCCGGGACAAAGTTCCCTACGAGCAGTACTTC. Translation: CASSDARTRDKVPYEQYF.

V gene TRBV24-1 combines with J gene TRBJ2-6, with D possibly TRBD1 on 5 matching bases. V lost 5 bases, J lost 2 bases, and 15 bases lay in between. CDR3 size: 17 residues. Per germline, CDR1 KGHDR and CDR2 SFDVKD. The DNA for the CDR3 is TGTGCCACCAGTGTCCGATCGGCAGGGCCTGGGGCCAACGTCCTGACTTTC. It yields the protein CATSVRSAGPGANVLTF.

The rearrangement uses TRBV24-1 and TRBJ2-7, with 7 bases aligning to TRBD2. The length of the CDR3 is 15 residues. J lost 1 base, V lost 6 bases, and 8 bases had no gene match. The germline CDR1 and CDR2 sequences are KGHDR and SFDVKD. The CDR3 nucleotides read TGTGCCACCAGTTTGGGGGGGGAGAGGTCCTACGAGCAGTACTTC. This codes for CATSLGGERSYEQYF.

The chain employs TRBV28 and TRBJ1-1, with TRBD1 as a possible D gene (5 bases). Trimming removed 6 bases from V and 8 bases from J, with 13 bases in between. This CDR3 comprises 12 residues. Germline CDR1 is MDHEN and CDR2 is SYDVKM. CDR3 protein: CASSLDSWEAFF. The CDR3 coding sequence is TGTGCCAGCAGCCTCGACAGTTGGGAAGCTTTCTTT.

This clone was observed a handful of times. The rearrangement joins TRBV30 to TRBJ1-1; unclear D gene. Germline V lookup: CDR1 GTSNPN, CDR2 SVGIG (reference sequence). Trimming stripped 4 bases from V and 0 bases from J, with 12 bases between. This CDR3 contains 14 residues. In DNA form, the CDR3 reads TGTGCCTGGAACCTCGGAGGAATGAACACTGAAGCTTTCTTT. It yields the protein CAWNLGGMNTEAFF.